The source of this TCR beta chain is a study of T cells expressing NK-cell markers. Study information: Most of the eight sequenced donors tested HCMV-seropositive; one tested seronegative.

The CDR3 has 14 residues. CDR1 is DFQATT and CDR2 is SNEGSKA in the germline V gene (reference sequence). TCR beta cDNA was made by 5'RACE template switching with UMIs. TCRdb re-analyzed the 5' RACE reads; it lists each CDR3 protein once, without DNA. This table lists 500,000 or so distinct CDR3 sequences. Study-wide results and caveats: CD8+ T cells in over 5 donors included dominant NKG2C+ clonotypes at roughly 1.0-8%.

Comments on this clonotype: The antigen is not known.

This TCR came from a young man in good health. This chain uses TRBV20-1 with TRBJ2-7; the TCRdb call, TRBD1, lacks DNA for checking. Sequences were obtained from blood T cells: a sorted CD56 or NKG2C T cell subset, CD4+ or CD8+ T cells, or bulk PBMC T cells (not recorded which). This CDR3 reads CSARDGTKSYEQYF.